The clone carrying this TCR beta chain was recorded many times. Its antigen is currently unknown. The sample belongs to a study of CD8+CD57+ T cells in acquired aplastic anemia. Study-level information: The study obtained an average of approximately 2.9 ug of DNA from sorted CD4+ and CD8+ cells. Study-wide results and limits: The study found no significant CD8+ Simpson's diversity difference between patients and controls.

Patients chosen for sequencing had CD8+CD57+ cells that had expanded, as shown by flow cytometry. Patients uniformly had severe acquired aplastic anemia. The CDR3 is 19 amino acids. CDR1 and CDR2 (germline): SGHVS, FNYEAQ. Trimming took off 1 base at V and 0 bases at J, with 16 bases between the two ends. The TCR beta profiling, which covered VDJ combination and CDR3 sequence, was carried out using genomic DNA as the template. In TCRdb, the reads were re-called with MiXCR into one record per CDR3 protein. Among about 190,000 distinct CDR3 sequences listed, under 55% were seen once. The sample was sorted CD4+, CD8+, or CD8+CD57+ T cells (not recorded which) from PBMCs. This rearrangement joins TRBV7-6 to TRBJ1-6, with D perhaps matching TRBD1 (5 bases). The source is a human donor with aplastic anemia. CDR3 residues: CASSLEAGGGSSYNSPLHF. The CDR3 DNA follows: TGTGCCAGCAGCTTAGAGGCGGGGGGGGGAAGCTCCTATAATTCACCCCTCCACTTT.